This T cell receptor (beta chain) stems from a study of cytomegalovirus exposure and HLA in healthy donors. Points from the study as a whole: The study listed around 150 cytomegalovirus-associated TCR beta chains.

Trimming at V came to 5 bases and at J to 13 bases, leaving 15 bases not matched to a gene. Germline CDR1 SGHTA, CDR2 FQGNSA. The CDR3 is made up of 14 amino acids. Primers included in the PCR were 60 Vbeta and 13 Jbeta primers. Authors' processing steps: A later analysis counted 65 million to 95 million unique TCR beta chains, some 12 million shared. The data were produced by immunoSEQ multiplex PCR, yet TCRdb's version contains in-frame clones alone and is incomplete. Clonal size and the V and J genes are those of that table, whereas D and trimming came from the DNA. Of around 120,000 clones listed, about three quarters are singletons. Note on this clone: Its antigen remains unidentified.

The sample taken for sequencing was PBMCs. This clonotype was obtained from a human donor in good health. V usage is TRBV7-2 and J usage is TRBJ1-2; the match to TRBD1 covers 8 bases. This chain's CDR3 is CASSRAIEHRGCTF. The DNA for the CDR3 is TGTGCCAGCAGCCGCGCCATCGAGCACAGGGGGTGCACCTTC.